This TCR beta chain was recovered during a study of vaccination and CD4 T cells after COVID-19. Cultured CD4+ T-cell DNA underwent Oncomine TCR Beta short-read sequencing. TCRdb processed the PCR reads anew with MiXCR; each CDR3 protein has one entry. This repertoire shows several thousand distinct CDR3 sequences, roughly 52% found once; its top ten account for around a third. In regard to this clonotype: Its target is not known.

Treatment meaning: approximately nine-day PBMC culture with coronavirus spike peptide pools or control peptides (ViraFEST assay). Researchers collected the unexposed donor's CD4+ T cells before the COVID-19 pandemic (2011-2018). ViraFEST used peptide pools to expand antigen-specific T cells, then sequenced TCRs. Germline assignment: CDR1 LNHDA and CDR2 SQIVND (reference sequence). This CDR3 is 14 amino acids long. Losses at the gene ends were 7 bases for V and 0 bases for J; bases not matched to a gene: 3. The gene calls are TRBV19 and TRBJ1-2, with 9 bases matching TRBD1. This clonotype was sampled from a human donor in good health. Sequencing input: CD4+ T cells from blood, cultured in vitro. Here the CDR3 reads CASNRDRANYGYTF. Written as DNA, the CDR3 is TGTGCCAGTAACCGGGACAGGGCTAACTATGGCTACACCTTC.